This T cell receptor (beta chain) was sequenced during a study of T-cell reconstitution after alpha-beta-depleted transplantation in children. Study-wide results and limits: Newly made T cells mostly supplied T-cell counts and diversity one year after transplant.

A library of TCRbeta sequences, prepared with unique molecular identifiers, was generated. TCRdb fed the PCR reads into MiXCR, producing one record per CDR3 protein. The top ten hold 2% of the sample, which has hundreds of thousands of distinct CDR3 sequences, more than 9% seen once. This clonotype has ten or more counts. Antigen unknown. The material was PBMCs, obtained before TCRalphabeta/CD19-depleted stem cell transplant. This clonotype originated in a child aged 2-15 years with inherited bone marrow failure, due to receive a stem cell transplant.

The CDR3 is CSATTSGGPSQETQYF. CDR3 DNA: TGCAGTGCTACGACTAGCGGGGGTCCCTCTCAAGAGACCCAGTACTTC. The rearrangement joins TRBV20-1 to TRBJ2-5; 12 bases agree with TRBD2. The junction had 8 bases not matched to a gene; V was cut back by 4 bases and J by 2 bases. Per the germline V gene, CDR1 is DFQATT and CDR2 is SNEGSKA (reference sequence). CDR3 length: 16 residues.